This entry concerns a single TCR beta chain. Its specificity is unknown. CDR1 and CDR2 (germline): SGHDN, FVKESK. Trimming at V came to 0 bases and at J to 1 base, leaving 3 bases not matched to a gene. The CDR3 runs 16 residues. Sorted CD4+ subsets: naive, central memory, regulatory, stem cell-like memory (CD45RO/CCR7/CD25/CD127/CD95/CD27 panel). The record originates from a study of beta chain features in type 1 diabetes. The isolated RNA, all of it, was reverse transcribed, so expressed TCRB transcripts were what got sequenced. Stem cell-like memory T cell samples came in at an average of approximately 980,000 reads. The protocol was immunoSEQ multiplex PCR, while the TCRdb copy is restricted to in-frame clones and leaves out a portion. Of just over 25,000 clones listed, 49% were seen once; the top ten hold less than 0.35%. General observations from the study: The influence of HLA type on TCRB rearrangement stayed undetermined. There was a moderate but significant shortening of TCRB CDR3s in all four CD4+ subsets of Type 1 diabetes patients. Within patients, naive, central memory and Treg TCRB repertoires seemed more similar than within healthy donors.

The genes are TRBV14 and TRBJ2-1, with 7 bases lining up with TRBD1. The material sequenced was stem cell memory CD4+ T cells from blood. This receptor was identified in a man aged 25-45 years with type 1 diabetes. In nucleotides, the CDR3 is TGTGCCAGCAGCCAAGAGGGCAGGGGGTCCTACAATGAGCAGTTCTTC. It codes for CASSQEGRGSYNEQFF.